Listed here are 14 T cell receptor beta chains from one sample, sequenced in a study of blood T cells in healthy people across ages. Through a sample-barcoded 5' primer and a J-beta primer mix, a second PCR was run for roughly 7 to 11 cycles. TCRdb ran MiXCR on the 5' RACE reads and lists one entry per CDR3 protein. The top ten hold about 8% of the sample, which has 1.5 million to 2 million distinct CDR3 sequences, approximately 28% seen once. Input material: blood. The receptors were gathered from a woman younger than 45 in good health.

The V and J genes are TRBV7-2 and TRBJ2-7; D is undetermined. The CDR3 length is 12 residues. V lost 2 bases to trimming and J lost 5 bases, with 7 bases between them. Looked up from germline, CDR1 is SGHTA and CDR2 is FQGNSA. DNA of the CDR3: TGTGCCAGCAGCTTATTTATTGACGAGCAGTACTTC. Residues: CASSLFIDEQYF.

This clonotype was counted a few times. The chain combines TRBV24-1 with TRBJ2-3, with TRBD2 matching over 10 bases. The germline V gene has CDR1 KGHDR and CDR2 SFDVKD. Losses at the gene ends were 4 bases for V and 0 bases for J; bases not matched to a gene: 6. The CDR3 runs to 17 residues. CDR3 amino acids: CATSDSSGGESTDTQYF. In nucleotides, the CDR3 is TGTGCCACCAGTGACTCAAGCGGGGGGGAGAGCACAGATACGCAGTATTTT.

The chain carries TRBV6-2 or TRBV6-3 and TRBJ2-7; tentatively, D is TRBD1 or TRBD2 (8 bases each). Germline V lookup: CDR1 MNHEY, CDR2 SVGEGT. Trimming left V 6 bases short and J 9 bases short, with 24 bases between. CDR3 size: 15 residues. The CDR3 DNA sequence: TGTGCCAGCAGCGTCTATGGACAGGGAAGCGGGAGGCAGTACTTC. Amino acid sequence: CASSVYGQGSGRQYF.

As to this clonotype: Possible read error: a much larger clone is one base away. The chain uses TRBV12-3 or TRBV12-4 and TRBJ2-3; a weak D match, TRBD2 (5 bases). The CDR3 length is 12 residues. The ends were cut back, 5 bases at V and 10 bases at J, with 13 bases in the middle. The CDR3 spells CASSRTVDAQYF. In DNA, the CDR3 is TGTGCCAGCAGTCGGACTGTGGATGCGCAGTATTTT.

The J gene is TRBJ2-1, the V gene TRBV9, with 8 bases matching TRBD2. The ends lost 5 bases at V and 4 bases at J; junction bases unmatched: 5. The CDR3 is made up of 14 amino acids. Germline assignment: CDR1 SGDLS and CDR2 YYNGEE. CDR3 nucleotide sequence: TGTGCCAGCAGTACAGCGGGGGAGTACAATGAGCAGTTCTTC. Translation: CASSTAGEYNEQFF.

The V gene is TRBV7-9, the J gene TRBJ2-5; 8 bases align to TRBD2. Germline values: CDR1 SEHNR, CDR2 FQNEAQ (reference sequence). Trimming took 1 base from V and 4 from J; bases not matched to a gene: 8. CDR3 length: 16 amino acids. CDR3 region: CASSLGSSGSGETQYF. In DNA, the CDR3 is TGTGCCAGCAGCTTAGGGTCTAGCGGGTCCGGAGAGACCCAGTACTTC. Together with reference TRBV7-9 and TRBJ2-5, the CDR3 gives the full variable domain: DTGVSQNPRHKITKRGQNVTFRCDPISEHNRLYWYRQTLGQGPEFLTYFQNEAQLEKSRLLSDRFSAERPKGSFSTLEIQRTEQGDSAMYLCASSLGSSGSGETQYFGPGTRLLVL.

Worth noting for this clonotype: This may be a read error, as it is one base from a much larger clone. This chain links TRBV10-3 with TRBJ2-1; 9 bases map to TRBD2. The CDR3 contains 12 residues. Trimming cost V 4 bases and J 8 bases; bases outside gene matches: 0. The germline V gene encodes CDR1 ENHRY and CDR2 SYGVKD. CDR3 nucleotide sequence: TGTGCCATCAGTGGCGGGAGGGATGAGCAGTTCTTC. Its protein is CAISGGRDEQFF.

The table lists this clonotype with many counts. The chain links TRBV2 to TRBJ2-3; 9 positions match TRBD2. The J segment lost 4 bases and the V segment lost 1 base, leaving 3 bases of the junction unmatched. Germline V gene data show CDR1 as SNHLY and CDR2 as FYNNEI. This CDR3 is 15 amino acids long. In nucleotides, the CDR3 is TGTGCCAGCAGTGAAGGCGCGGGGGGGGCAGATACGCAGTATTTT. Translation: CASSEGAGGADTQYF. Variable domain in full (rest from reference TRBV2 and TRBJ2-3): EPEVTQTPSHQVTQMGQEVILRCVPISNHLYFYWYRQILGQKVEFLVSFYNNEISEKSEIFDDQFSVERPDGSNFTLKIRSTKLEDSAMYFCASSEGAGGADTQYFGPGTRLTVL.

In this sample, this clonotype turned up a few times. The chain employs TRBV6-5 and TRBJ1-1; TRBD1 matches at 11 bases. Per the germline V gene, CDR1 is MNHEY and CDR2 is SVGAGI. The ends lost 5 bases at V and 10 bases at J; junction bases unmatched: 9. This CDR3 comprises 14 residues. CDR3 coding DNA: TGTGCCAGCAGTAAACCGGGACAGGGGGTAACAGCTTTCTTT. This codes for CASSKPGQGVTAFF.

In its sample, this clonotype was seen a few times. The chain has TRBV10-2 and TRBJ1-2; no firm D call. The germline V and J ends were trimmed by 6 bases and 2 bases, with 13 bases remaining between them. The CDR3 has 14 residues. Germline values: CDR1 WSHSY, CDR2 SAAADI. CDR3 DNA sequence: TGCGCCAGCAGAACTCAGACGTCCAACTATGGCTACACCTTC. It encodes CASRTQTSNYGYTF.

The V gene is TRBV5-1, the J gene TRBJ1-5, with TRBD1 as a possible D gene (5 bases). The CDR3 is 17 residues long. V gave up 4 bases and J gave up 0 bases, with 17 bases separating them. Germline CDR1 is SGHRS and CDR2 is YFSETQ. The CDR3 is CASSPLGGGNSNQPQHF. The CDR3, as DNA: TGCGCCAGCAGCCCGCTTGGCGGGGGAAATAGCAATCAGCCCCAGCATTTT.

V usage is TRBV6-5 and J usage is TRBJ1-2; a possible D gene is TRBD1 (5 bases). The CDR3 covers 14 residues. Germline V CDR1 and CDR2: MNHEY, SVGAGI. Trimming took 6 bases from V and 2 from J, leaving 13 bases between them. CDR3 region: CASSRDWSNYGYTF. DNA for the CDR3: TGTGCCAGCAGCCGGGACTGGTCGAACTATGGCTACACCTTC.

This clonotype was detected ten times or more. This chain links TRBV7-9 with TRBJ2-5, with 12 bases fitting TRBD2. Germline CDR1 and CDR2: SEHNR and FQNEAQ (reference sequence). The CDR3 consists of 16 residues. V was clipped by 4 bases and J by 2 bases; unmatched bases: 5. The CDR3 DNA follows: TGTGCCAGCAGCTCCAGTGGACTAGCGGGACAAGAGACCCAGTACTTC. Amino acids: CASSSSGLAGQETQYF.

Points on this clonotype: The CDR3 end shows no conserved phenylalanine or tryptophan, and so a read error is likely. The chain joins TRBV2 to TRBJ2-5; no definite D call. The better agreement between TRBJ2-7 and the DNA end casts doubt on the J call. This CDR3 comprises 11 residues. Germline V gene sequence: CDR1 SNHLY, CDR2 FYNNEI. CDR3 in amino acids: CASSAGYEQYC. CDR3 in DNA: TGTGCCAGCAGTGCGGGTTACGAGCAGTACTGC.